This TCR beta chain was profiled in a study of CD8 T cells in ankylosing spondylitis. The study, taken as a whole, reports: From matched ankylosing spondylitis synovial fluid, disease-linked clones were reportedly recovered at significantly enriched levels. Characteristic of ankylosing spondylitis blood, it appeared, was a TCR beta motif comprising about eight highly homologous variants. In reactive arthritis synovial fluid and blood, some motif variants had been reported before.

The CDR3 runs to 13 residues. The ends lost 1 base at V and 9 bases at J; junction bases unmatched: 1. CDR1 and CDR2 (germline): KGHSH, LQKENI. By quantitative 5'-RACE with molecular barcodes, the TCR beta libraries were made. Using its own MiXCR run on the 5' RACE reads, TCRdb lists one record per CDR3 protein. This table has hundreds of thousands of distinct CDR3 sequences, 25% to 30% appearing once. This clonotype has just a few counts. Its antigen is currently unknown. This chain uses TRBV18 with TRBJ2-1; 9 bases line up with TRBD2. Material: blood, either unsorted or a sorted T cell fraction (not recorded which). The sequence was collected from a male donor with ankylosing spondylitis. The CDR3 spells CASSPRREGEQFF. The DNA of the CDR3 is TGTGCCAGCTCACCACGGCGGGAGGGTGAGCAGTTCTTC.